This TCR beta chain originates from a study of regulatory T cells in long-lasting Graves disease (dated by TCRdb to the early 2020s). About the full investigation: Newly diagnosed Graves' disease patients had taken antithyroid drugs for less than 3 months. The study was registered as a clinical trial and conducted in China. TCR sequencing covered around 13 persistent and 20 or so newly diagnosed Graves' disease patients, 33 samples in total. This study used TCR sequencing and RNA sequencing of peripheral blood to compare persistent Graves' disease patients against newly diagnosed Graves' disease patients. Study-level results and caveats: Because the primary lesion, thyroid tissue, could not be accessed, the study looked at peripheral blood alone. As a limitation, the authors acknowledged that the small sample size may reduce accuracy. Persistent Graves' disease patients showed lower TCR Shannon entropy and fewer highly expanded clones than newly diagnosed patients, suggesting clonal expansion. TRBV28, TRBJ1-2 and TRBJ2-5 were preferentially used in persistent disease, while TRBV20-1 and TRBJ2-1 were favored in newly diagnosed disease. Sequencing and analysis were limited to the TCR beta chain. Patients with persistent disease shared more public clonotypes (approximately 2,500) than newly diagnosed patients did (around 980).

Only a few counts were recorded for this clonotype. What antigen it recognizes has not been identified. Base quality data are lacking; no much larger clone is found one base away. Interpreted using the paper, the time point label stands for: newly diagnosed GD, antithyroid drugs for less than 3 months. For both TCR sequencing and RNA sequencing, RNA was extracted from PBMCs using TRIzol. The diagnosis of Graves' disease was made according to American Thyroid Association guidelines. The patients came from an endocrinology department in Xi'an, China. Each patient gave 7 to 9.5 milliliters of peripheral blood, collected in an EDTA anticoagulant tube. PBMCs were isolated by Ficoll Paque Plus density gradient separation without further T cell sorting. An Agilent 2100 Bioanalyzer and agarose gel were used to assess RNA quality, and a NanoDrop 2000 was used to measure RNA concentration. The CDR3 spans 14 residues, from the cysteine through the phenylalanine. The DNA shown is the 42-base CDR3, in frame from base 1. V is reduced by 8 bases and J by 4 bases, leaving a spacing of 18 bases between them. The germline V gene provides CDR1 MNHNS and CDR2 SASEGT.

The library was generated by multiplex PCR. The reads were generated on an Illumina HiSeq 4000. CDR3 regions were amplified by Arm-PCR with iRepertoire HTBI primers to construct TCR beta libraries. PCR products were gel purified before sequencing. The paper's data handling went like this. A total of around 59 TRBV and approximately 15 TRBJ segments were identified across samples and were used for gene usage analysis of CDR3 amino acid clonotypes. COPE and FqMerger were used to merge filtered high-quality paired reads into contigs. BLAST was used to align contigs to IMGT TRBV, TRBD and TRBJ reference genes, and CDR3 was defined according to IMGT. Any clonotype with a frequency above 0.1% was counted as a highly expanded clone. Shannon entropy was used to measure repertoire diversity, and the Gini coefficient was used to measure V-J evenness. A clonotype was considered public if more than one individual shared it. The raw public reads went through TCRdb reprocessing: fastp at Q25, MiXCR clone calling, in-frame beta chains kept. Rows are unified per CDR3 protein, each entry keeping the most common DNA and genes. The V and J calls follow TCRdb's processing rather than the paper's. For this sample the table gives approximately 540,000 distinct CDR3 sequences, of which more than 10% were detected only once. Of the sample, roughly 9.3% is held by the ten largest clones.

These data were also filed under a second study, of T cells in Graves' hyperthyroidism and ophthalmopathy. As the second paper documents: Graves' hyperthyroidism was defined as stable when no progression to ophthalmopathy occurred over 18 months of follow-up. Hyperthyroidism patients were newly diagnosed, had a disease duration of under 2 months, and were aged 18 to 65 years. Any patient with an uncontrolled infection, another autoimmune disease, pregnancy or lactation was excluded. Diagnoses were established on the basis of clinical symptoms, serum thyroxine and TRAb, thyroid ultrasound, and orbital computed tomography. The TCR CDR3 was subjected to a first round of RT-PCR using the HTBI primer set and the Qiagen OneStep RT-PCR kit. Most expanded thyroid clonotypes (frequency above 0.001) were also detected in blood, a finding suggesting that blood repertoires may reflect thyroid immune responses. In cross-validation, a model built on a 13 V-J signature told ophthalmopathy apart from stable hyperthyroidism with roughly 87% sensitivity and roughly 81% specificity, and in testing the same model reached 80%/75%. In validation, the model predicted progression to ophthalmopathy with 55% to 71% sensitivity and less than 75% specificity, a median of about 6.7 months before onset. A discovery cohort of 95 to 100 patients, fewer than 50 with Graves' ophthalmopathy and approximately 57 with stable Graves' hyperthyroidism, was used to find distinguishing TCR V-J signatures. Prospective prediction of ophthalmopathy was tested in an independent validation cohort of 18 to 20 hyperthyroidism patients and around 16 patients who later progressed to ophthalmopathy. For training and testing, the 80 to 100 patients in the discovery cohort were randomly divided in a 7:3 ratio. In addition, the study compared T-cell repertoires in thyroid tissue and in blood from six Graves' hyperthyroidism patients. After blood sampling, hyperthyroidism patients were treated with methimazole at a starting dose of 30 mg daily, and ophthalmopathy patients were treated with high-dose intravenous methylprednisolone. A second multiplex PCR round built the libraries, followed by size selection and purification. Sequencing of the libraries was done on an Illumina HiSeq2000 using paired-end 100 bp reads. SOAPnuke was used to process the raw data, throwing out any read that contained adapters or uncalled bases, had a mean Phred below 15, or lacked an exact constant-primer or identifier match. COPE v1.2.5 was used to merge the high-quality paired reads, and each unique nucleotide sequence was defined as a clonotype. Clonotypes were aligned to IMGT TRBV, TRBD and TRBJ reference segments using MiTCR v1.1. The analysis included only V-J combinations with a frequency above 0.0001, which together covered more than 98% of the repertoires. The TCS score was defined as the ratio of F50 (clonal expansion) to E x V (chaos), calculated using BLOSUM62-based TCRdist between CDR3 peptides within each V-J. Welch's t-statistics and random forest reduced roughly 500 V-J features to fewer than 15, which were used in a naive Bayes classifier (R e1071). Sample size was not statistically predetermined, and investigators were not blinded to group allocation. The paper reports TCR Vbeta CDR3 sequencing of fewer than 150 peripheral blood samples: some 44 ophthalmopathy, roughly 80 hyperthyroidism and around 17 progressor patients.

The V gene is TRBV6-1 and the J gene is TRBJ2-7; confidence is insufficient to name the D gene. The receptor comes from a woman aged 30 to 39 with Graves disease. Donor details come from another sample of the same person, matched by shared clones. Sequencing was performed on peripheral blood mononuclear cells (PBMCs), taken at new diagnosis, from a patient treated with antithyroid drugs. The CDR3: CASGRNPPTYEQYF. The DNA sequence is TGTGCCAGCGGGCGGAACCCCCCGACATACGAGCAGTACTTC.